This passage covers 20 T cell receptor beta chains from one sample sequenced in a study of T cell responses to AZD1222 COVID-19 vaccine. TCRdb keeps only in-frame clones here, not all; method: immunoSEQ multiplex PCR. The data show tens of thousands of clones, around 89% seen once. The specimen was peripheral blood, collected on day 0 of AZD1222 vaccination. The origin of the receptors is an adult in good health.

V usage is TRBV7-2 and J usage is TRBJ1-2; D not certain. Germline V gene sequence: CDR1 SGHTA, CDR2 FQGNSA. V lost 5 bases, J lost 3 bases, and 13 bases lay in between. The CDR3 length is 14 residues. The DNA of the CDR3 is TGTGCCAGCAGCACAAGAGGGCAGGACTATGGCTACACCTTC. Its protein is CASSTRGQDYGYTF.

V is TRBV28 and J is TRBJ1-5; no clear D. The CDR3 spans 12 residues. Germline assignment: CDR1 MDHEN and CDR2 SYDVKM. V shed 8 bases and J shed 4 bases, with 9 bases lying between them. The CDR3 nucleotides are TGTGCCAGCTTTGTCGGGAATCAGCCCCAGCATTTT. It yields the protein CASFVGNQPQHF.

The chain's CDR3 is CASSPQLDTSRPGYTF. The CDR3 nucleotides read TGTGCCAGCAGCCCCCAGTTGGACACGTCCCGCCCTGGCTACACCTTC. This rearrangement joins TRBV9 to TRBJ1-2, with D maybe TRBD1 (5 bases). The CDR3 has 16 residues. Germline V gene lookup returns CDR1 SGDLS and CDR2 YYNGEE. V was shortened by 4 bases and J by 7 bases, with 23 bases between the two germline ends.

The V call is TRBV20-1, the J call TRBJ1-6; tentatively, D is TRBD1 (5 bases). CDR3 length: 14 amino acids. Trimming stripped 3 bases from V and 6 bases from J, with 12 bases between. Germline V gives CDR1 DFQATT, CDR2 SNEGSKA (reference sequence). This chain's CDR3 is CSASERTSNSPLHF. CDR3 nucleotide sequence: TGCAGTGCTAGTGAAAGGACATCTAATTCACCCCTCCACTTT.

The rearrangement links TRBV5-4 to TRBJ1-1; weak D call: TRBD1 (5 bases). The CDR3 length is 16 residues. V was trimmed by 3 bases and J by 4 bases, leaving 19 bases between them. Germline CDR1 is SGHNT and CDR2 is YYREEE (reference sequence). This CDR3 reads CASSSSAGPGITEAFF. CDR3 sequence (DNA): TGTGCCAGCAGCTCATCGGCAGGTCCAGGGATCACTGAAGCTTTCTTT.

The chain is built from TRBV27 and TRBJ1-1; D remains unclear. Germline CDR1 MNHEY, CDR2 SMNVEV (reference sequence). This CDR3 is built from 14 residues. The ends were cut back, 0 bases at V and 4 bases at J, with 9 bases in the middle. The CDR3 DNA sequence: TGTGCCAGCAGTTTATCGCTACCGAGCACTGAAGCTTTCTTT. It translates to CASSLSLPSTEAFF.

This chain joins TRBV5-1 and TRBJ1-2, with D maybe TRBD1 (5 bases). This CDR3 is built from 12 residues. CDR1 is SGHRS, CDR2 YFSETQ, per germline. V shed 5 bases and J shed 8 bases, with 13 bases lying between them. CDR3 sequence reads: CASRAGLAGYTF. CDR3 DNA sequence: TGCGCCAGCAGGGCGGGACTCGCCGGCTACACCTTC.

This chain links TRBV19 with TRBJ2-7; TRBD1 aligns across 8 bases. This CDR3 spans 15 amino acids. Looked up from germline, CDR1 is LNHDA and CDR2 is SQIVND (reference sequence). Trimming cost V 6 bases and J 2 bases; bases outside gene matches: 9. For the CDR3, the DNA is TGTGCCAGTAGCCCTTTCAGGGGGCGCCCCTACGAGCAGTACTTC. Amino acid sequence: CASSPFRGRPYEQYF. Full variable domain (outside the CDR3, taken from reference TRBV19 and TRBJ2-7): DGGITQSPKYLFRKEGQNVTLSCEQNLNHDAMYWYRQDPGQGLRLIYYSQIVNDFQKGDIAEGYSVSREKKESFPLTVTSAQKNPTAFYLCASSPFRGRPYEQYFGPGTRLTVT.

The gene calls are TRBV5-1 and TRBJ2-3; D perhaps matches TRBD2 (5 bases). The CDR3 extends over 15 amino acids. The V gene's germline CDR1 is SGHRS and CDR2 YFSETQ. Trimming pared 0 bases from V and 3 bases from J, leaving 11 bases between. The CDR3 sequence is CASSLVRVGTDTQYF. CDR3 nucleotide sequence: TGCGCCAGCAGCTTGGTGAGGGTCGGAACAGATACGCAGTATTTT.

V gene TRBV27 combines with J gene TRBJ2-3; D is possibly TRBD1 or TRBD2 (5 bases each). The CDR3 is 14 residues long. Between the trimmed V and J ends, which lost 5 bases and 7 bases, there was a span of 16 bases. Germline V CDR1 and CDR2: MNHEY, SMNVEV (reference sequence). CDR3 sequence: CASSTGTSGHTQYF. The DNA for the CDR3 is TGTGCCAGCAGTACCGGGACGAGTGGTCATACGCAGTATTTT.

The chain combines TRBV20-1 with TRBJ2-3; 14 bases agree with TRBD2. The CDR3 length is 15 residues. After removal of 3 bases from V and 8 bases from J, the junction contained 7 bases not matched to a gene. CDR1 is DFQATT and CDR2 is SNEGSKA in the germline V gene (reference sequence). The CDR3: CSASSTSGGAGTQYF. CDR3 DNA: TGCAGTGCTAGTTCGACTAGCGGGGGGGCCGGTACGCAGTATTTT.

The V and J genes are TRBV6-5 and TRBJ1-1; unclear D gene. The CDR3 is 12 amino acids. Germline V gene lookup returns CDR1 MNHEY and CDR2 SVGAGI. The ends were cut back, 8 bases at V and 1 base at J, with 8 bases in the middle. The CDR3 coding sequence is TGTGCCAGCGTTCGAGGGAACACTGAAGCTTTCTTT. This translates into CASVRGNTEAFF.

V gene TRBV5-4 combines with J gene TRBJ2-3; no reliable D call. Germline lookup yields CDR1 SGHNT and CDR2 YYREEE (reference sequence). The CDR3 has 16 residues. The ends were cut back, 4 bases at V and 1 base at J, with 16 bases in the middle. CDR3 sequence reads: CASSREASLGTDTQYF. In DNA, the CDR3 is TGTGCCAGCAGCCGCGAGGCGAGCTTAGGCACAGATACGCAGTATTTT.

The rearrangement links TRBV4-1 to TRBJ1-6, with TRBD1 as a possible D gene (5 bases). The CDR3 totals 15 residues. Germline V lookup: CDR1 MGHRA, CDR2 YSYEKL. The V end was cut by 1 base, the J end by 1 base, with 5 bases between. CDR3 amino acids: CASSQGGSYNSPLHF. Written as DNA, the CDR3 is TGCGCCAGCAGCCAAGGGGGGTCCTATAATTCACCCCTCCACTTT.

The rearrangement links TRBV7-2 to TRBJ1-3; 8 bases are shared with TRBD1. The germline V gene encodes CDR1 SGHTA and CDR2 FQGNSA. The CDR3 totals 16 residues. V lost 3 bases, J lost 0 bases, and 4 bases stayed unmatched. The CDR3 coding sequence is TGTGCCAGCAGCTTTCAGGGGGCGAGCTCTGGAAACACCATATATTTT. Residues: CASSFQGASSGNTIYF.

V and J are TRBV28 and TRBJ1-2; D not certain. The germline V gene encodes CDR1 MDHEN and CDR2 SYDVKM. The CDR3 has 13 residues. V lost 5 bases and J 4 bases, leaving 11 bases between the germline ends. The chain's CDR3 is CASSLVGPYGYTF. CDR3 nucleotides: TGTGCCAGCAGTCTCGTGGGCCCCTATGGCTACACCTTC.

The V call is TRBV5-4, the J call TRBJ2-7, with 10 bases fitting TRBD1. CDR1 and CDR2 from the germline V gene are SGHNT and YYREEE (reference sequence). The V segment lost 5 bases and the J segment 2 bases; nucleotides outside the gene matches: 4. There are 14 residues in the CDR3. The CDR3 DNA sequence: TGTGCCAGCAGTCTTGGACAGGGGGCCTACGAGCAGTACTTC. Translated: CASSLGQGAYEQYF.

This chain connects TRBV6-5 to TRBJ1-1, with a weak D call TRBD1 (5 bases). V gave up 0 bases and J gave up 6 bases, with 8 bases separating them. This CDR3 has 13 residues. Germline lookup yields CDR1 MNHEY and CDR2 SVGAGI. In nucleotides, the CDR3 is TGTGCCAGCAGTTACTCGATGGGGGCTGAAGCTTTCTTT. As protein: CASSYSMGAEAFF.

In this sample, this clone turned up a few times. The chain joins TRBV18 to TRBJ1-5; unclear D gene. The CDR3 runs 13 residues. The V and J ends lost 3 bases and 3 bases respectively, with 6 bases between them. The V gene's germline CDR1 is KGHSH and CDR2 LQKENI. The CDR3 protein is CASSPATNQPQHF. For the CDR3, the DNA is TGTGCCAGCTCACCGGCCACCAATCAGCCCCAGCATTTT. Complete variable domain (other parts from reference TRBV18 and TRBJ1-5): NAGVMQNPRHLVRRRGQEARLRCSPMKGHSHVYWYRQLPEEGLKFMVYLQKENIIDESGMPKERFSAEFPKEGPSILRIQQVVRGDSAAYFCASSPATNQPQHFGDGTRLSIL.

V is TRBV19 and J is TRBJ1-1; D gene unclear. Trimming removed 3 bases from V and 3 bases from J, with 5 bases in between. The CDR3 spans 12 residues. CDR1 is LNHDA and CDR2 is SQIVND in the germline V gene (reference sequence). This chain's CDR3 is CASSIRDTEAFF. The CDR3 DNA sequence: TGTGCCAGTAGTATTCGGGACACTGAAGCTTTCTTT.